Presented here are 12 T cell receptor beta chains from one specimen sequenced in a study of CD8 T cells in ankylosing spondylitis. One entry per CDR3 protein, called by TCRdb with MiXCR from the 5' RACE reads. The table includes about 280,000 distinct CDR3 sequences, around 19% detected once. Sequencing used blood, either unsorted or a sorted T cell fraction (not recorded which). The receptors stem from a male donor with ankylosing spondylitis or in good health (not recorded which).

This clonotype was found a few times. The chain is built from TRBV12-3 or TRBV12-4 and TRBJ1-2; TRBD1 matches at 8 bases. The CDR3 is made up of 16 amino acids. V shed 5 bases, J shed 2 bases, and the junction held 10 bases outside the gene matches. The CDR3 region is CASSPSPGGANYGYTF. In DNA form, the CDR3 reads TGTGCCAGCAGTCCTAGCCCAGGGGGCGCCAACTATGGCTACACCTTC.

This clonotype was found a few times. The CDR3 region is CASSLEAAYNSPLHF. The DNA for the CDR3 is TGCGCCAGCAGCTTGGAGGCAGCGTACAATTCACCCCTCCACTTT. The chain recombines TRBV5-1 with TRBJ1-6; D is ambiguous. The CDR3 totals 15 residues. The germline V gene has CDR1 SGHRS and CDR2 YFSETQ. V lost 0 bases and J lost 7, with 11 bases in between.

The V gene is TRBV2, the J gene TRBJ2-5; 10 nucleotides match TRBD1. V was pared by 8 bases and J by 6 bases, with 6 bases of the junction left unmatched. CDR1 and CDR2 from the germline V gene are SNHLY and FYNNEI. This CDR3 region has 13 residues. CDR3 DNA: TGTGCCAGCGGCCGGGACAGGGGTAAGACCCAGTACTTC. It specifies CASGRDRGKTQYF.

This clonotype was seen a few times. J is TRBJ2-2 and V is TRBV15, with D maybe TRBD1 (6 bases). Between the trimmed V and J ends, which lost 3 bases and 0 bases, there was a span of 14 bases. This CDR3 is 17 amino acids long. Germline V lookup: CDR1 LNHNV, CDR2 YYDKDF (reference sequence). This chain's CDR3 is CATSSGIQGANTGELFF. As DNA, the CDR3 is TGTGCCACCAGCAGCGGAATACAGGGAGCGAACACCGGGGAGCTGTTTTTT.

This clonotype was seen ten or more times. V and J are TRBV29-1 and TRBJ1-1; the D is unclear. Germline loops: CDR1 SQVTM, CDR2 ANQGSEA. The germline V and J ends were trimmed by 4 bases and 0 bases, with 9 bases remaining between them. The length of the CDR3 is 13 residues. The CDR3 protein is CSVVYSMNTEAFF. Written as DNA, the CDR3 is TGCAGCGTTGTATACAGCATGAACACTGAAGCTTTCTTT.

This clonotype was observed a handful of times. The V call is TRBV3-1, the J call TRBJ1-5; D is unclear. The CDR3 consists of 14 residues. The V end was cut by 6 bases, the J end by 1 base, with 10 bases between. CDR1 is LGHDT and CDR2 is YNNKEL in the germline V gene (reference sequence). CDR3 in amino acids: CASSNGLSNQPQHF. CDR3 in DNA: TGTGCCAGCAGTAATGGACTGAGCAATCAGCCCCAGCATTTT. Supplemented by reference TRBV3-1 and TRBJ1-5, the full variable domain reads DTAVSQTPKYLVTQMGNDKSIKCEQNLGHDTMYWYKQDSKKFLKIMFSYNNKELIINETVPNRFSPKSPDKAHLNLHINSLELGDSAVYFCASSNGLSNQPQHFGDGTRLSIL.

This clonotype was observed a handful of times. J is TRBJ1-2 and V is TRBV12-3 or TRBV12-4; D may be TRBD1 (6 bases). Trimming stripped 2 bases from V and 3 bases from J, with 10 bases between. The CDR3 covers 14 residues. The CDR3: CASSLRGPDYGYTF. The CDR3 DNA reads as TGTGCCAGCAGTTTACGGGGGCCAGACTATGGCTACACCTTC.

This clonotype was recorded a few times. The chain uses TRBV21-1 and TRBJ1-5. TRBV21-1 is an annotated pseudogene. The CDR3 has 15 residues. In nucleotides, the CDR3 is TGTGCCAGCAGTAAGGGATCCCTTGGGAATCAGCCCCAGCATTTT. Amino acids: CASSKGSLGNQPQHF.

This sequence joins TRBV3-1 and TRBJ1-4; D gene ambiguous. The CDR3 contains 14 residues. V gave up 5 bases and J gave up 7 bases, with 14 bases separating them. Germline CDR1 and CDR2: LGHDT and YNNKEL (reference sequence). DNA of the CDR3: TGTGCCAGCAGCTGGGGAGGGCGCGGTGAAAAACTGTTTTTT. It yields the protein CASSWGGRGEKLFF.

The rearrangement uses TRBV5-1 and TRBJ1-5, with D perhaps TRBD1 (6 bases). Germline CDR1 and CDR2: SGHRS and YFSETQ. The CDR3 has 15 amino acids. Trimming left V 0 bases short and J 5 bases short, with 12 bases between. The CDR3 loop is CASSLVSGVDQPQHF. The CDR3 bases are TGCGCCAGCAGCTTGGTGTCAGGGGTTGATCAGCCCCAGCATTTT.

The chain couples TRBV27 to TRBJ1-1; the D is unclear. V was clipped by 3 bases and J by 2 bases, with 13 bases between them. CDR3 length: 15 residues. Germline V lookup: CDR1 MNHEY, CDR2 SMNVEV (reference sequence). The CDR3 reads CASSFVGIVNTEAFF. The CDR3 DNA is TGTGCCAGCAGTTTTGTGGGGATCGTAAACACTGAAGCTTTCTTT.

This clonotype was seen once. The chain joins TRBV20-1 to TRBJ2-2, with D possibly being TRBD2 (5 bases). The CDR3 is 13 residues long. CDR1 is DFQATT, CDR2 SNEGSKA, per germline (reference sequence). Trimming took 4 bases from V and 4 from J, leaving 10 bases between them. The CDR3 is CSATIGSTGELFF. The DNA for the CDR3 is TGCAGTGCTACAATAGGGAGCACCGGGGAGCTGTTTTTT.